The present T cell receptor beta chain was sequenced within a study of cytomegalovirus exposure and HLA in healthy donors. Turning to the study itself: Out of fewer than 400 genotyped donors, less than 85% belonged to the Caucasian-associated ancestry cluster.

Whole-study findings and limits: Researchers reportedly found TCR beta sequences accurately predicted most subjects' HLA-A and HLA-B alleles.

Comment on this clone: Its antigen remains unknown.

Germline V CDR1 and CDR2: SGHRS, YFSETQ. The CDR3 covers 17 residues. The J segment lost 7 bases and the V segment lost 2 bases, leaving 15 bases of the junction unmatched. With 60 Vbeta and 13 Jbeta primers, the PCR was carried out. Produced via immunoSEQ multiplex PCR; TCRdb's table is partial and in-frame only. The sample has 150,000 to 200,000 clones, 84% seen once. The chain uses TRBV5-1 and TRBJ1-2; 9 bases are shared with TRBD1. The sequenced material came from PBMCs. This clonotype was obtained from a girl aged 10-17 years in good health and CMV-seropositive. CDR3 amino acids: CASSLHRGLVPVGGYTF. The CDR3 nucleotides read TGCGCCAGCAGCTTACACAGGGGGCTGGTCCCTGTCGGTGGCTACACCTTC.